This TCR beta chain was sequenced for a study of T cells in Graves' hyperthyroidism and ophthalmopathy. The ends were cut back, 5 bases at V and 2 bases at J, with 18 bases in the middle. This CDR3 region has 16 residues. Germline lookup yields CDR1 SNHLY and CDR2 FYNNEI. The investigators amplified TCR beta CDR3 regions from RNA transcripts. When the TCR CDR3 underwent first-round RT-PCR, the HTBI primer set was used. TCRdb recomputed calls from the multiplex PCR reads with MiXCR, one row per CDR3 protein. Of about 560,000 distinct CDR3 sequences listed, 16% were seen once; the top ten hold roughly 18%. This clonotype was counted many times. What it binds is not known. The study based diagnoses on clinical symptoms, serum thyroxine and TRAb, thyroid ultrasound and orbital computed tomography. Study-wide findings and caveats: A model of 13 V-J pairs discriminated ophthalmopathy from stable hyperthyroidism. Blood also held most thyroid clonotypes expanded beyond 0.001. Ophthalmopathy onset followed model prediction by a median about 6.5 months.

Sequencing was done on a sample of blood. The chain recombines TRBV2 with TRBJ2-5, with D possibly matching TRBD2 (5 bases). The sequence was collected from a woman aged 18-29 years with Graves' hyperthyroidism. The CDR3 DNA sequence: TGTGCCAGCAGTCCACCTCCCTTGGCGGGTCAAGAGACCCAGTACTTC. As protein: CASSPPPLAGQETQYF.